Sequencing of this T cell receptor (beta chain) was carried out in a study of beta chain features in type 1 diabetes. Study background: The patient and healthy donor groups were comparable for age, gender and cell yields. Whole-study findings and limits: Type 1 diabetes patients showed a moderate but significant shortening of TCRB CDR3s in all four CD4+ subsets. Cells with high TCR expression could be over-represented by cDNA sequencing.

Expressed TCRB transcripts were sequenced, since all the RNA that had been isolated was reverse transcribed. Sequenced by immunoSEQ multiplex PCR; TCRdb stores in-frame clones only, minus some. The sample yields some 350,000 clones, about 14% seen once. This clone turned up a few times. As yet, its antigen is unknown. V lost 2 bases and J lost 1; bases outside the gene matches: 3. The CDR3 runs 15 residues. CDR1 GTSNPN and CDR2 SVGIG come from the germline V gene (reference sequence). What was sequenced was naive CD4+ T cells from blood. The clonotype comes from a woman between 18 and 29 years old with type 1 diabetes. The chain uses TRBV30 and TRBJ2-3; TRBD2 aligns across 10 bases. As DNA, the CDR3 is TGTGCCTGGAGTAAAGGGACTAGCGGCACAGATACGCAGTATTTT. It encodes CAWSKGTSGTDTQYF.